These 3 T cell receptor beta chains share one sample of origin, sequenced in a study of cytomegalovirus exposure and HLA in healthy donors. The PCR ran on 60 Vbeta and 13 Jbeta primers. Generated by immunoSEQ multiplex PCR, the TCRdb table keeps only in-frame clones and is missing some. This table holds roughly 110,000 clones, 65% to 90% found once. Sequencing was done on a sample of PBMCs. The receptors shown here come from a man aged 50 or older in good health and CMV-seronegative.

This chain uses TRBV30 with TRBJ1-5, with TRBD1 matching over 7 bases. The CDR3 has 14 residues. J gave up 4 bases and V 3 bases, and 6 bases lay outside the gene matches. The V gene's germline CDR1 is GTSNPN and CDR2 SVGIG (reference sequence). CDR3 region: CAWSLGQVNQPQHF. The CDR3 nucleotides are TGTGCCTGGAGCCTCGGACAGGTAAATCAGCCCCAGCATTTT.

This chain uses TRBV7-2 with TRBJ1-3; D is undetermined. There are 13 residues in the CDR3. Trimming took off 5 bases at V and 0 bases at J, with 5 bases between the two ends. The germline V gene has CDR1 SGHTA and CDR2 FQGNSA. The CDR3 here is CASSRSSGNTIYF. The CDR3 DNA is TGTGCCAGCAGCCGGAGCTCTGGAAACACCATATATTTT.

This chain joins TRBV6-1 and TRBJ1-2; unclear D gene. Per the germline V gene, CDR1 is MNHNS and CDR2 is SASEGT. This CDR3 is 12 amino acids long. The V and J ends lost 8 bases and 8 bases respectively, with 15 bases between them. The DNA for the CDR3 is TGTGCCAGCCGGGATAGGCAGGAGGGCTACACCTTC. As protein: CASRDRQEGYTF.